This TCR beta chain originates from a study of Ad26.COV2.S vaccination and SARS-CoV-2 variants. About the study: Ad26.COV2.S shots went into the muscle once or twice, 56 days apart.

Notes on this clone: Its antigen is undetermined.

Only in-frame clones appear in the TCRdb table, and some are missing; sequencing was by immunoSEQ multiplex PCR. Of 450,000 to 550,000 clones in the sample, nearly 90% were seen once. Germline V gene data show CDR1 as SGHTA and CDR2 as FQGNSA. V gave up 0 bases and J gave up 5 bases, with 16 bases separating them. This CDR3 region has 16 residues. The treatment is: over 15 received Ad26.COV2.S at low or high dose, single or two shots; about 5 received placebo; per-sample allocation not given. Collection of the samples took place on day 63 after the first injection of vaccine or placebo. General study results and limits: People who got the vaccine or the placebo had similar non-spike TCR breadth.

This sequence joins TRBV7-2 and TRBJ1-2; no firm D call. This specimen consisted of peripheral blood, obtained in a trial of Ad26.COV2.S vaccine versus placebo. This receptor was taken from a person aged 18-65 years who received the Ad26.COV2.S COVID-19 vaccine or a placebo. The CDR3 spells CASSLAPRTGVYGYTF. The CDR3 DNA follows: TGTGCCAGCAGCTTAGCTCCCCGGACTGGGGTTTATGGCTACACCTTC.